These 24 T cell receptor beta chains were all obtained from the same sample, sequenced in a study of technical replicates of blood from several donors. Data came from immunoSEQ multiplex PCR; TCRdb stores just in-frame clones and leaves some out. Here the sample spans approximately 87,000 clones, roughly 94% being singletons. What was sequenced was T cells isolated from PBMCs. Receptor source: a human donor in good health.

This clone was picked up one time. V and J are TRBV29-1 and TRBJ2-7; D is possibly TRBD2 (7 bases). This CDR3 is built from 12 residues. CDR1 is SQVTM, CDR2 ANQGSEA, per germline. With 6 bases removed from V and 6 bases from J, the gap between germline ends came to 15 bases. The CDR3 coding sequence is TGCAGCGTAGGGGGGGCTTTTGTCGAGCAGTACTTC. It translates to CSVGGAFVEQYF.

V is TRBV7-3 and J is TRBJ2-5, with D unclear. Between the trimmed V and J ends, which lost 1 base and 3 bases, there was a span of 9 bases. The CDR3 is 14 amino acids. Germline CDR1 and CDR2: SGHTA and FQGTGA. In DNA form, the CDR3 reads TGTGCCAGCAGCTTAATGACAAGCAAAGAGACCCAGTACTTC. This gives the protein CASSLMTSKETQYF.

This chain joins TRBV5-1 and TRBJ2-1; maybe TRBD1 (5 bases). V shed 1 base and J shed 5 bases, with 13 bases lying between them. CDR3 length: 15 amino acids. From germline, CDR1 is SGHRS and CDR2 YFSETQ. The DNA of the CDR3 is TGCGCCAGCAGCTTGTCCCAGGGAAGGAACAATGAGCAGTTCTTC. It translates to CASSLSQGRNNEQFF.

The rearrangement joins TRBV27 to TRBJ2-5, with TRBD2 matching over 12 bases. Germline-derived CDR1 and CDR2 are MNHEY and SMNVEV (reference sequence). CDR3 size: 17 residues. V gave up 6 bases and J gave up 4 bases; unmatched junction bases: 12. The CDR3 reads CASRRSGLAGQGETQYF. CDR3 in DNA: TGTGCCAGCAGACGGTCCGGACTAGCGGGACAGGGAGAGACCCAGTACTTC.

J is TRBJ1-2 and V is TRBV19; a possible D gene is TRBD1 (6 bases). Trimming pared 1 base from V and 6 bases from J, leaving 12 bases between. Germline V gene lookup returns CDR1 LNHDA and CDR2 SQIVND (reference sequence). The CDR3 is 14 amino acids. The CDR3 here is CASSIVWPGDGYTF. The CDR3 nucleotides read TGTGCCAGTAGTATAGTGTGGCCAGGGGATGGCTACACCTTC. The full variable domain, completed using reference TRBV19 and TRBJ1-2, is DGGITQSPKYLFRKEGQNVTLSCEQNLNHDAMYWYRQDPGQGLRLIYYSQIVNDFQKGDIAEGYSVSREKKESFPLTVTSAQKNPTAFYLCASSIVWPGDGYTFGSGTRLTVV.

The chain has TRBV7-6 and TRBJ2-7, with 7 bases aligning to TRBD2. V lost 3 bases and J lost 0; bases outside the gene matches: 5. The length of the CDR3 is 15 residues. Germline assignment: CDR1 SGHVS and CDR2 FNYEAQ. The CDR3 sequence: CASSLSGEISYEQYF. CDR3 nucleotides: TGTGCCAGCAGCTTGAGCGGGGAGATCTCCTACGAGCAGTACTTC.

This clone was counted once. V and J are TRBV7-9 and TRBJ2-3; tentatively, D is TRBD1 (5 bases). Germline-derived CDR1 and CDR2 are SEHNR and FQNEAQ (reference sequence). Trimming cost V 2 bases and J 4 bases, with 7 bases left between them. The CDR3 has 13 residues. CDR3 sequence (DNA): TGTGCCAGCAGCTTAAGGGGTGCAGATACGCAGTATTTT. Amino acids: CASSLRGADTQYF.

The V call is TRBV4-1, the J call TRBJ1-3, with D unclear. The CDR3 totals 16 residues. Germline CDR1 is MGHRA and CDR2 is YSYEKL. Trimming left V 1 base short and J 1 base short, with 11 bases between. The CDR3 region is CASSQGGVVSGNTIYF. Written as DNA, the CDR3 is TGCGCCAGCAGCCAAGGGGGAGTGGTATCTGGAAACACCATATATTTT.

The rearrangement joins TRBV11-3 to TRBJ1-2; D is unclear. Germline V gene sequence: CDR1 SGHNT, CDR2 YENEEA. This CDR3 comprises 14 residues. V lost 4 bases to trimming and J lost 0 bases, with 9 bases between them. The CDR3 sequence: CASSSGGPNYGYTF. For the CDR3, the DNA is TGTGCCAGCAGCTCGGGAGGGCCTAACTATGGCTACACCTTC.

The CDR3 DNA reads as TGCGCCAGCAGCCGTCTAGCGGGAGGTACCTACGAGCAGTACTTC. Amino acids: CASSRLAGGTYEQYF. The rearrangement links TRBV5-1 to TRBJ2-7; 11 bases line up with TRBD2. CDR1 is SGHRS and CDR2 is YFSETQ in the germline V gene. There are 15 residues in the CDR3. The J segment lost 2 bases and the V segment lost 4 bases, leaving 5 bases of the junction unmatched.

The DNA of the CDR3 is TGTGCCAGCAGCTCTCTAGCGGGGGCGACCTACGAGCAGTACTTC. It is translated as CASSSLAGATYEQYF. This chain joins TRBV7-2 and TRBJ2-7, with TRBD2 matching over 10 bases. V was clipped by 4 bases and J by 2 bases; unmatched bases: 5. The germline gives CDR1 SGHTA, CDR2 FQGNSA. CDR3 length equals 15 residues.

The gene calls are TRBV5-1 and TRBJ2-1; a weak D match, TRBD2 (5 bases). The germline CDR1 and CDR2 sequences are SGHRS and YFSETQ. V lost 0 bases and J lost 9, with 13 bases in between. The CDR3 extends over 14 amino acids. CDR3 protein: CASSLDPMGSEQFF. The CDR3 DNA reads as TGCGCCAGCAGCTTGGACCCGATGGGGAGTGAGCAGTTCTTC.

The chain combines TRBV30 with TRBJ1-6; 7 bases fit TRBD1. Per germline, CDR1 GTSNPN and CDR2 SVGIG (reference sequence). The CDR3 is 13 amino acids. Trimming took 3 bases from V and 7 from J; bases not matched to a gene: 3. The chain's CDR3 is CAWREQGNSPLHF. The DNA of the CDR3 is TGTGCCTGGAGGGAACAGGGGAATTCACCCCTCCACTTT.

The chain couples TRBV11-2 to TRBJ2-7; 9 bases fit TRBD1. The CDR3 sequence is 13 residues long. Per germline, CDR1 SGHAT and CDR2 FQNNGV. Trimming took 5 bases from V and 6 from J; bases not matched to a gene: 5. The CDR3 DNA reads TGTGCCAGCAGCCCAGGACAGGGGAGCGAGCAGTACTTC. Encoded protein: CASSPGQGSEQYF.

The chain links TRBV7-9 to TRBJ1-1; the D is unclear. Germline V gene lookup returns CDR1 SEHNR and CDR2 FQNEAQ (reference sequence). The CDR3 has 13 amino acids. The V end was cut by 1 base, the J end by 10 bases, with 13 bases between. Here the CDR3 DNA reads TGTGCCAGCAGCTTAGGCGGCCCTATACCAGCTTTCTTT. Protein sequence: CASSLGGPIPAFF.

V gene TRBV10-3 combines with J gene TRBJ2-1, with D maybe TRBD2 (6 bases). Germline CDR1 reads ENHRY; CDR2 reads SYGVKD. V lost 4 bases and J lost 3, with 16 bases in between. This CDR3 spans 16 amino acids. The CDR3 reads CAISARGAVDYNEQFF. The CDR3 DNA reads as TGTGCCATCAGTGCGCGCGGGGCAGTCGACTACAATGAGCAGTTCTTC.

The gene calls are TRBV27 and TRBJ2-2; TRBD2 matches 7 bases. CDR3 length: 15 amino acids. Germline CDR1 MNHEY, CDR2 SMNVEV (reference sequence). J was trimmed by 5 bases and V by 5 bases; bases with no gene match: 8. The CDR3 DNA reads TGTGCCAGCAGTACGATTAACGGGGGGACCGGGGAGCTGTTTTTT. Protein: CASSTINGGTGELFF.

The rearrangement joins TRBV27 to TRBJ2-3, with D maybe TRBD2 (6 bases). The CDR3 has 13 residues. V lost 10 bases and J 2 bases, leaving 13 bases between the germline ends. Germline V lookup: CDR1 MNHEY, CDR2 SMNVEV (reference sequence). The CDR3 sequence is CAIRGSYTDTQYF. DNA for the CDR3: TGTGCCATCCGGGGGAGCTACACAGATACGCAGTATTTT.

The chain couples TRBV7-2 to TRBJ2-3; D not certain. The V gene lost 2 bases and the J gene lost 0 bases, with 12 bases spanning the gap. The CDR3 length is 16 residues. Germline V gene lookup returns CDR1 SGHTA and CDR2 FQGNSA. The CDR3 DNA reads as TGTGCCAGCAGCTTAAACTCTAGATTTAGCACAGATACGCAGTATTTT. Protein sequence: CASSLNSRFSTDTQYF.

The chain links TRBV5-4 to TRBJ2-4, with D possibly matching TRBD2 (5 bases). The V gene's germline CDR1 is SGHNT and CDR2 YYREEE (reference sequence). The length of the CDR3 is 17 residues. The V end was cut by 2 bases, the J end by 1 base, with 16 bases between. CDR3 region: CASSFQAGGFAKNIQYF. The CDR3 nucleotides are TGTGCCAGCAGCTTCCAGGCTGGAGGATTTGCCAAAAACATTCAGTACTTC.

In DNA, the CDR3 is TGCGCCAGCAGCTTGGTGGGGCAAGTACAAGAGACCCAGTACTTC. Its protein product is CASSLVGQVQETQYF. This chain connects TRBV5-1 to TRBJ2-5; D is perhaps TRBD1 (5 bases). The V end was cut by 0 bases, the J end by 2 bases, with 11 bases between. CDR1 SGHRS and CDR2 YFSETQ come from the germline V gene. This CDR3 spans 15 amino acids.

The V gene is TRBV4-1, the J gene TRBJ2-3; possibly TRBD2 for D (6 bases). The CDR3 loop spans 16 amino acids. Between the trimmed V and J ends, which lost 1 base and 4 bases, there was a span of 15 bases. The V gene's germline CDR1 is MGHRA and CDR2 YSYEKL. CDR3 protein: CASSQGDGSLPDTQYF. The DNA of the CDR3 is TGCGCCAGCAGCCAAGGAGACGGGAGTCTTCCAGATACGCAGTATTTT.

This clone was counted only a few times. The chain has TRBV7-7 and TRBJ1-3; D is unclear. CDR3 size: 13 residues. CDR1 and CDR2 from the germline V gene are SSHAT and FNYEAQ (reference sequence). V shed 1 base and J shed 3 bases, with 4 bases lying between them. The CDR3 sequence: CASSLDYGNTIYF. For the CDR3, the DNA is TGTGCCAGCAGCTTAGATTATGGAAACACCATATATTTT.

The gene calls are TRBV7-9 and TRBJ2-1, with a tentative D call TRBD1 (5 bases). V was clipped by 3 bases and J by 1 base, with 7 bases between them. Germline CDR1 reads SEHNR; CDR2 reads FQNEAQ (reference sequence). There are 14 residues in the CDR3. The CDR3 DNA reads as TGTGCCAGCAGCTTCCAGGGATCCTACAATGAGCAGTTCTTC. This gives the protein CASSFQGSYNEQFF.